This is a list of T cell receptor beta chains from one sample in a study of tumor-infiltrating lymphocytes in primary liver carcinoma. Each CDR3 protein gets one entry after TCRdb re-called the multiplex PCR reads with MiXCR. The data hold 45,000 to 55,000 distinct CDR3 sequences, with approximately 70% observed a single time. The sequenced sample consisted of liver tumor tissue from sampling region 5. Receptors were obtained from a man between 35 and 55 years old with primary liver carcinoma and hepatitis B virus infection. CDR3s include the opening cysteine and the closing phenylalanine or tryptophan. A D gene is named only where the DNA matches it firmly. Some rows mark clone size as missing; the rest say once, few, many or name a class of expanded clone.

>-|TRBV29-1|TRBJ2-1|-
CIGGPTSYNEQFF
TGCATCGGTGGGCCCACCTCCTACAATGAGCAGTTCTTC
>-|TRBV6-1|TRBJ2-3|TRBD1
CASSQSGGLITDTQYF
TGTGCCAGCAGTCAATCAGGGGGTTTAATCACAGATACGCAGTATTTT
>few|TRBV23-1|TRBJ2-1|-
CASSHLGDHNEQFF
TGCGCCAGCAGTCATTTAGGCGACCACAATGAGCAGTTCTTC
>-|TRBV6-5|TRBJ2-5|-
CDSSFTGTKESQYF
TGTGACAGCAGCTTTACAGGGACGAAGGAGTCCCAGTACTTC
>few|TRBV20-1|TRBJ2-3|-
CSARDPPRGDTQYF
TGCAGTGCTAGAGACCCCCCCCGGGGAGATACGCAGTATTTT
>-|TRBV6-1|TRBJ2-5|-
CASSASTGVNRQEAQYF
TGTGCCAGCAGCGCTAGCACGGGAGTAAACCGCCAAGAGGCCCAGTACTTC
>medium-sized|TRBV11-2|TRBJ2-7|TRBD2
CASSLITSGRADPPYEQYF
TGTGCCAGCAGCTTAATTACTAGCGGGAGGGCCGACCCTCCCTACGAGCAGTACTTC
>many|TRBV28|TRBJ1-5|-
CASSLTGGYQPQHF
TGTGCCAGCAGCTTAACGGGGGGCTATCAGCCCCAGCATTTT
>-|TRBV4-1|TRBJ2-1|TRBD2
CASSQDPASGVPDEQSF
TGCGCCAGCAGCCAAGATCCCGCCAGCGGGGTACCGGATGAACAGTCCTTC
>-|TRBV4-1|TRBJ2-1|TRBD2
CSSSQGLAESSYNEQFF
TGCTCCAGCAGCCAAGGCCTAGCGGAGAGCTCCTACAATGAGCAGTTCTTC
>-|TRBV4-1|TRBJ1-2|-
CTSSKTANYGYSF
TGCACCAGCAGCAAGACAGCTAACTATGGTTACAGCTTC
>-|TRBV6-5|TRBJ1-2|-
CASSRDKRYSYTF
TGTGCCAGCAGTAGAGACAAGCGTTATAGCTACACCTTC
>-|TRBV29-1|TRBJ2-3|-
CSVKLGVLSTDTQYF
TGCAGCGTTAAATTGGGAGTGCTTAGCACAGATACGCAATATTTT
>-|TRBV4-1|TRBJ1-2|-
CGSKPGYTF
TGTGGCAGCAAACCGGGCTACACCTTT
>-|TRBV6-5|TRBJ1-5|-
CASSYSSRANGNQPQHF
TGTGCCAGCAGTTATTCGAGCAGGGCGAATGGCAATCAGCCCCAGCATTTT
>-|TRBV15|TRBJ1-5|-
CATSRAGVFGNQPQHF
TGTGCCACCAGCAGAGCAGGGGTATTCGGCAATCAGCCCCAGCATTTT
>-|TRBV6-1|TRBJ2-2|-
CPSSDLSLTGQLFF
TGTCCCAGCAGTGATCTTAGCCTCACCGGGCAGCTGTTTTTT
>-|TRBV6-1|TRBJ2-2|-
CGSITSPARELFF
TGTGGCAGCATTACTAGCCCCGCCAGGGAGCTGTTTTTT
>once|TRBV7-7|TRBJ2-2|-
CASSRGQNIGELFF
TGTGCTAGCAGCCGCGGACAGAACATCGGGGAGCTGTTTTTT
>-|TRBV19|TRBJ2-7|TRBD2
CASSIAGTSGRYEQYF
TGTGCCAGTAGTATCGCCGGGACTAGCGGGAGATACGAGCAGTACTTC
>large|TRBV11-3|TRBJ2-1|TRBD2
CASSLSGTSGRGEQFF
TGTGCCAGCAGCTTATCAGGGACTAGCGGGAGAGGTGAGCAGTTCTTC
>-|TRBV5-1|TRBJ2-7|-
CASSGTPRRTTYEQYF
TGCGCCAGCAGCGGGACACCGAGACGTACAACCTACGAGCAGTACTTC
>-|TRBV11-3|TRBJ2-5|-
CVSSPGIAHGIQYF
TGTGTCAGCAGCCCCGGGATAGCGCATGGTATCCAGTACTTC
>once|TRBV28|TRBJ2-5|TRBD2
CASRITSGKFYKQETQYF
TGTGCCAGCAGAATAACTAGCGGGAAGTTTTATAAGCAAGAGACCCAGTACTTC
>few|TRBV20-1|TRBJ1-5|-
CSARNIRTDMQPQHF
TGCAGTGCTAGAAACATTCGGACCGACATGCAGCCCCAGCATTTT
>-|TRBV5-1|TRBJ2-3|TRBD1
CASSLRGPSTDTQYF
TGCGCCAGCAGCTTGAGGGGGCCGAGCACAGATACGCAGTATTTT
>many|TRBV7-9|TRBJ2-7|-
CASSSDGGHEQYF
TGTGCCAGCAGCTCGGACGGGGGACACGAGCAGTACTTC
>many|TRBV7-9|TRBJ1-3|-
CASSLGRTAAGNTIYF
TGTGCCAGCAGCTTAGGTCGGACGGCGGCCGGAAACACCATATATTTT
>-|TRBV13|TRBJ2-1|-
CACTPRGLTSYNEQFF
TGTGCCTGCACGCCAAGGGGACTGACTTCCTACAATGAGCAGTTCTTC
>-|TRBV6-6|TRBJ1-1|-
CVSSYSIVTTEAFF
TGTGTCAGCAGTTACTCGATTGTGACCACTGAAGCTTTCTTT
>-|TRBV11-2|TRBJ2-1|-
CASNSTLGSNEQFF
TGTGCCAGCAACTCGACGCTAGGAAGCAATGAGCAGTTTTTC
>-|TRBV6-6|TRBJ2-3|-
CSSSWERDTQYF
TGTTCAAGCAGTTGGGAGCGAGATACGCAGTATTTT
>-|TRBV20-1|TRBJ2-2|-
CSARDSRATNTGELFF
TGCAGTGCTAGAGATTCGAGGGCCACGAACACCGGGGAGCTGTTTTTT
>-|TRBV12-3/TRBV12-4|TRBJ2-6|-
CVSSGTISTSSGANVLTF
TGTGTCAGCAGTGGGACGATTAGCACTAGCTCTGGGGCCAACGTCCTGACTTTC
>large|TRBV13|TRBJ2-1|-
CASSLINEQFF
TGTGCCAGCAGCTTAATAAATGAGCAGTTCTTC
>many|TRBV30|TRBJ2-3|TRBD2
CAWSVGGGADTQYF
TGTGCCTGGAGTGTCGGCGGGGGAGCAGATACGCAGTATTTT
>many|TRBV6-2/TRBV6-3|TRBJ2-2|TRBD2
CASIPSGSPGELFF
TGTGCCAGCATTCCTAGCGGGAGTCCCGGGGAGCTGTTTTTT
>many|TRBV6-5|TRBJ2-7|-
CASSSPAGTSYEQYF
TGTGCCAGCAGTTCGCCGGCGGGGACATCCTACGAGCAGTACTTC
>-|TRBV4-1|TRBJ2-1|TRBD2
CASSPGLISGAEGNEQFF
TGCGCCAGCAGCCCAGGATTGATTAGCGGGGCGGAAGGAAATGAGCAGTTCTTC
>-|TRBV6-1|TRBJ2-7|-
CASSEAFGGQYF
TGTGCCAGCAGTGAAGCGTTCGGGGGGCAGTACTTC
>-|TRBV4-1|TRBJ2-7|-
CASSQEIWDLEQNF
TGCGCCAGCAGCCAAGAAATTTGGGACCTCGAGCAGAACTTC
>few|TRBV30|TRBJ1-1|-
CAWSDKQGNTEAFF
TGTGCCTGGAGTGATAAACAGGGGAACACTGAAGCTTTCTTT
>many|TRBV29-1|TRBJ1-2|TRBD1
CSAGDRGDLDYGYTF
TGCAGCGCCGGGGACAGGGGAGACCTGGACTATGGCTACACCTTC
>-|TRBV12-3/TRBV12-4|TRBJ1-1|TRBD1
CPSSRGTSYEAFF
TGTCCCAGCAGCAGGGGGACGTCTTATGAGGCTTTCTTT
>-|TRBV11-2|TRBJ2-1|-
CAGSLEGNSYNEQFF
TGTGCCGGCAGCCTGGAGGGCAACTCCTACAATGAACAGTTCTTC
>-|TRBV30|TRBJ2-3|-
CAWGVQPDGGTQYF
TGTGCCTGGGGTGTACAACCCGATGGGGGTACGCAGTATTTT
>once|TRBV7-9|TRBJ2-6|-
CAISLDSSSSGANFLTF
TGTGCCATCAGCTTAGACAGTTCTAGCTCTGGGGCCAACTTCCTGACTTTC
>-|TRBV11-2|TRBJ2-3|TRBD2
CASSHTSGFEDTMYF
TGTGCCAGCAGCCACACTAGCGGCTTCGAAGATACGATGTATTTT